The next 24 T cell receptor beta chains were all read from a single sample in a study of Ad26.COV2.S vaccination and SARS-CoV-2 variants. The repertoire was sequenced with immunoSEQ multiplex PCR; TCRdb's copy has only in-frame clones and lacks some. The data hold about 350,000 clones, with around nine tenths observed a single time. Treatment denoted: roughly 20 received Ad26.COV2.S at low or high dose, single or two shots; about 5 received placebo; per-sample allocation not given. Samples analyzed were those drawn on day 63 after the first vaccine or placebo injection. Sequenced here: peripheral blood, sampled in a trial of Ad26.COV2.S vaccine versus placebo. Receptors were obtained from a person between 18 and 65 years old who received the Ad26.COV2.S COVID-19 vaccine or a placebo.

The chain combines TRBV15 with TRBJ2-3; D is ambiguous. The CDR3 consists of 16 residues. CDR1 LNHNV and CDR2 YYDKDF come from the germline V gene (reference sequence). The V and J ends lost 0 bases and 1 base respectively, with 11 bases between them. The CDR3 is CATSRDGGIGTDTQYF. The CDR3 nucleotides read TGTGCCACCAGCAGAGATGGCGGAATTGGCACAGATACGCAGTATTTT.

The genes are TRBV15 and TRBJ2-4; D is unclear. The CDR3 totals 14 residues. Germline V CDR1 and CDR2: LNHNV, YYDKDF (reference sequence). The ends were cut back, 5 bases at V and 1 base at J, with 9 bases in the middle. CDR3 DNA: TGTGCCACCAGCGTCCCTTCGGCCAAAAACATTCAGTACTTC. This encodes CATSVPSAKNIQYF.

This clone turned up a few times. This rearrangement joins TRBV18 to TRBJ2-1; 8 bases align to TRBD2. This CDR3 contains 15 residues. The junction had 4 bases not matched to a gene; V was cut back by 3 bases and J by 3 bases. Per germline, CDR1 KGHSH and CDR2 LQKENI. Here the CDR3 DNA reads TGTGCCAGCTCACCCCTAGGGACTAGCTACAATGAGCAGTTCTTC. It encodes CASSPLGTSYNEQFF.

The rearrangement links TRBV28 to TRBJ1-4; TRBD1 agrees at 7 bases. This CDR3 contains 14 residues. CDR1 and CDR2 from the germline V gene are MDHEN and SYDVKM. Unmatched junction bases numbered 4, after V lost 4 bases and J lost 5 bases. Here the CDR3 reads CASSSGTVNEKLFF. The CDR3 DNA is TGTGCCAGCAGTTCCGGGACAGTAAATGAAAAACTGTTTTTT.

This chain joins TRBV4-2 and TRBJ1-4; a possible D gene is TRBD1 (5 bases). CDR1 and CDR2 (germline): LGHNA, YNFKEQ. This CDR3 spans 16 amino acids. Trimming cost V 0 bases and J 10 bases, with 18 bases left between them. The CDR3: CASSQEVGDPLLKLFF. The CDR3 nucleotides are TGTGCCAGCAGCCAAGAGGTCGGGGACCCCCTCCTAAAACTGTTTTTT.

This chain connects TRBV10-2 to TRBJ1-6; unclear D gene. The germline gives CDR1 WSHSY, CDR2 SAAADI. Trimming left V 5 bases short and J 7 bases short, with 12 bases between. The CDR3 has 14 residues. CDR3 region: CASSRLQKNSPLHF. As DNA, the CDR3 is TGCGCCAGCAGTAGATTGCAGAAAAATTCACCCCTCCACTTT.

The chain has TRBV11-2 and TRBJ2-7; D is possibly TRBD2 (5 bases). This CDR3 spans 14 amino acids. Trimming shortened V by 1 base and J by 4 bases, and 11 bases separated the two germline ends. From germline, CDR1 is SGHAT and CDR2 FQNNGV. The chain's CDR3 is CASSLGGLVYEQYF. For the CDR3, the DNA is TGTGCCAGCAGCTTAGGAGGGTTAGTTTACGAGCAGTACTTC.

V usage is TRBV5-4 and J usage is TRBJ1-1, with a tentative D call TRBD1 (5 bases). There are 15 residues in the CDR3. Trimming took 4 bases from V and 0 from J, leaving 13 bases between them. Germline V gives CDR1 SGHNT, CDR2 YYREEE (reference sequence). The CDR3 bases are TGTGCCAGCAGCAGAACAGGATTCTTGAACACTGAAGCTTTCTTT. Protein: CASSRTGFLNTEAFF.

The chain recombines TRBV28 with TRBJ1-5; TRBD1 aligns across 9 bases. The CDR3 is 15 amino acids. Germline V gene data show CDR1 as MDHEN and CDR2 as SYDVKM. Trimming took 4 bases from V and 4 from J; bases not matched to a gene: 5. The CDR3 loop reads CASSSGQGKNQPQHF. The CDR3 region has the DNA TGTGCCAGCAGTTCCGGACAGGGGAAGAATCAGCCCCAGCATTTT.

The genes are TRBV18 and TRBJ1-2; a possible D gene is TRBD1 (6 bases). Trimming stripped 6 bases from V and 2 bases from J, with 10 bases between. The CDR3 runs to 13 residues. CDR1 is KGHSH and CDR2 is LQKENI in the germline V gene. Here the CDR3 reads CASSMGGNYGYTF. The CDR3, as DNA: TGTGCCAGCTCCATGGGGGGCAACTATGGCTACACCTTC.

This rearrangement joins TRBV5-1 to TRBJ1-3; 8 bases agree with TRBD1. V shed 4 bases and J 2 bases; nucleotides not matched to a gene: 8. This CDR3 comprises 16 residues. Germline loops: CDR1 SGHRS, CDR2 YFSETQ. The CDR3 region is CASSPTLTGAGNTIYF. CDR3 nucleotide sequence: TGCGCCAGCAGCCCGACCCTGACAGGGGCTGGAAACACCATATATTTT.

CDR3 region: CASSLGVGPDTQYF. DNA of the CDR3: TGTGCCAGCAGCTTGGGTGTGGGGCCAGATACGCAGTATTTT. The chain couples TRBV5-5 to TRBJ2-3; D may be TRBD1 (5 bases). The V gene's germline CDR1 is SGHKS and CDR2 YYEKEE (reference sequence). This CDR3 contains 14 residues. V was pared by 0 bases and J by 4 bases, with 9 bases between.

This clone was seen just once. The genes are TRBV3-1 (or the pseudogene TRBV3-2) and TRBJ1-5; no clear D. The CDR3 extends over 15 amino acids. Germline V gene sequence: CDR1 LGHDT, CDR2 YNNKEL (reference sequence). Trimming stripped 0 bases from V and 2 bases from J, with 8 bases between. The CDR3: CASSQDKWGNQPQHF. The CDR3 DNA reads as TGTGCCAGCAGCCAAGATAAGTGGGGCAATCAGCCCCAGCATTTT.

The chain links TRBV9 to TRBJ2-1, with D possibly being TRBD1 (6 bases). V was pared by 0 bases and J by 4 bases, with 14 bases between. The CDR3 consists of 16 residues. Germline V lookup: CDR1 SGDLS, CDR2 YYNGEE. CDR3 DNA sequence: TGTGCCAGCAGCGTAGGCCTGGGGGCGAGTTACAATGAGCAGTTCTTC. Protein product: CASSVGLGASYNEQFF.

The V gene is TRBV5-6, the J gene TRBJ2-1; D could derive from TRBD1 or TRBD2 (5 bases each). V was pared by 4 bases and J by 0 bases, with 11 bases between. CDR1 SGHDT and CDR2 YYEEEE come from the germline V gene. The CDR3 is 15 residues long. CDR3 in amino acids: CASSGDEPSYNEQFF. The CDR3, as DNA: TGTGCCAGCAGCGGGGACGAGCCCTCCTACAATGAGCAGTTCTTC.

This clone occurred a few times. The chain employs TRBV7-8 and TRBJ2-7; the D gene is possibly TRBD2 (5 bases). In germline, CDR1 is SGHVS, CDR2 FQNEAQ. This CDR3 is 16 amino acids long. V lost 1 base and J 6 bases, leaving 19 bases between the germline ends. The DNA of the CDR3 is TGTGCCAGCAGCTTAGTAGTGGGAGCACGGCCTCGCGAGCAGTACTTC. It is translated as CASSLVVGARPREQYF.

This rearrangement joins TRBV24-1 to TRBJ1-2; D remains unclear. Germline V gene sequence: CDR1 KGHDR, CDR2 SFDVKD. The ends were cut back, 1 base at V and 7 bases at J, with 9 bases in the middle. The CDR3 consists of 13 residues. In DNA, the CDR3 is TGTGCCACCAGTGATTTACGGGGATTTGGCTACACCTTC. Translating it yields CATSDLRGFGYTF.

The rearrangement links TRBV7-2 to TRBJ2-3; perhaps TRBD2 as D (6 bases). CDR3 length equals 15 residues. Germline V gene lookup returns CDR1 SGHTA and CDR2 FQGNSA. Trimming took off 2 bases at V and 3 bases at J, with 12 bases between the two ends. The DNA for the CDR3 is TGTGCCAGCAGCTTAAATCGGGGGTTGACAGATACGCAGTATTTT. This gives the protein CASSLNRGLTDTQYF.

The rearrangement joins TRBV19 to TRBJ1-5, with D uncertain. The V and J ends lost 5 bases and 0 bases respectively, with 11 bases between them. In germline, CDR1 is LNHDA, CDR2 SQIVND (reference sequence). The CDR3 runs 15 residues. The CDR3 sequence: CASSPLTPSNQPQHF. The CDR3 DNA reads TGTGCCAGTAGTCCTTTGACACCTAGCAATCAGCCCCAGCATTTT.

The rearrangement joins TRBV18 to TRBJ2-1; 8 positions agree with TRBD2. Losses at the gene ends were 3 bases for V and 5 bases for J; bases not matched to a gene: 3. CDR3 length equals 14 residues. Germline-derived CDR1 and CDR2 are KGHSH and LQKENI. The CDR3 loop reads CASSPSGNHNEQFF. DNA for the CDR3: TGTGCCAGCTCACCTAGCGGGAATCACAATGAGCAGTTCTTC.

CDR3 bases: TGCAGCGTTGTGGGCAGCACTAACTATGGCTACACCTTC. Translating gives CSVVGSTNYGYTF. The chain carries TRBV29-1 and TRBJ1-2, with D uncertain. In germline, CDR1 is SQVTM, CDR2 ANQGSEA. The CDR3 sequence is 13 residues long. The V gene lost 4 bases and the J gene lost 0 bases, with 9 bases spanning the gap.

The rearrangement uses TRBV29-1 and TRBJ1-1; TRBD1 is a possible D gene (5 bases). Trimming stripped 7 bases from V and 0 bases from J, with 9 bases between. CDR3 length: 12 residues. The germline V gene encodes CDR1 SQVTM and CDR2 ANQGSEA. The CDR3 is CSADSLNTEAFF. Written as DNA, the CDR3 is TGCAGCGCAGACAGCCTGAACACTGAAGCTTTCTTT.

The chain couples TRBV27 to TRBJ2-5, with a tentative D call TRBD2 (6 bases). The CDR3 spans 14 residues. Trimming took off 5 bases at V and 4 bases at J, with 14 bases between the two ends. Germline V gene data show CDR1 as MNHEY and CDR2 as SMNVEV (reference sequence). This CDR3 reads CASSPLQGGETQYF. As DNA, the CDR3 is TGTGCCAGCAGTCCCCTCCAGGGAGGAGAGACCCAGTACTTC.

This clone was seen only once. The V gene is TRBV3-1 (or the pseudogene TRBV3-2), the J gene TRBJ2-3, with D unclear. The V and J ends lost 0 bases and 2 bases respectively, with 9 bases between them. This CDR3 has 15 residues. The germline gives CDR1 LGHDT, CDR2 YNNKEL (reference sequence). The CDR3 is CASSQDLENTDTQYF. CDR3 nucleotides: TGTGCCAGCAGCCAAGATCTCGAAAACACAGATACGCAGTATTTT.